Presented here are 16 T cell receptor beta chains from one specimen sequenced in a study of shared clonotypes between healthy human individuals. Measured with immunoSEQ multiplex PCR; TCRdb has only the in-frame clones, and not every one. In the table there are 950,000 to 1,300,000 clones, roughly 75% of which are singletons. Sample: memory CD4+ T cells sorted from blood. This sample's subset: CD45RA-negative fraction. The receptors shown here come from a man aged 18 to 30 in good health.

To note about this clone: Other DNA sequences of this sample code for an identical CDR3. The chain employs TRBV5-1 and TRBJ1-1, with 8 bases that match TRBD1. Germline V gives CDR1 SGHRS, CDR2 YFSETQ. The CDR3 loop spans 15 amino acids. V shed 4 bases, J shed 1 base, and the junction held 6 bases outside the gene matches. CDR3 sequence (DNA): TGCGCCAGCAGCCCGGGACAGGTGTCGAACACTGAAGCTTTCTTT. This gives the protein CASSPGQVSNTEAFF.

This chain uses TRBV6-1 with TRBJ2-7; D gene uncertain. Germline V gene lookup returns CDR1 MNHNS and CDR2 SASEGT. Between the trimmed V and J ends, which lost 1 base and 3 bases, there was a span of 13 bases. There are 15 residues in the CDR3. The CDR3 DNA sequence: TGTGCCAGCAGTGAAGATTGGCGGAATGACTACGAGCAGTACTTC. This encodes CASSEDWRNDYEQYF.

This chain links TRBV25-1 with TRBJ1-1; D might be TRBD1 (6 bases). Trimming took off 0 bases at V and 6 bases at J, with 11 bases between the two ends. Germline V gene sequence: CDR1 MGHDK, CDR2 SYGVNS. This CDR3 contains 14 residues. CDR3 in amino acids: CASSEYGGGSEAFF. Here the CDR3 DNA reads TGTGCCAGCAGTGAATATGGGGGCGGTTCTGAAGCTTTCTTT.

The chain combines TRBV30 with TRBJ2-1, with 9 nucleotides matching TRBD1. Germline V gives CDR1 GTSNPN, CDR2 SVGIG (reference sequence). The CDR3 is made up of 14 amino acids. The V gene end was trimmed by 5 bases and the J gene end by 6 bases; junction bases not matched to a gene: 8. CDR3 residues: CAWGGTGHGNEQFF. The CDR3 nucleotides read TGTGCCTGGGGGGGGACAGGGCATGGCAATGAGCAGTTCTTC. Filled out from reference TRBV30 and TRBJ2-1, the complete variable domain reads SQTIHQWPATLVQPVGSPLSLECTVEGTSNPNLYWYRQAAGRGLQLLFYSVGIGQISSEVPQNLSASRPQDRQFILSSKKLLLSDSGFYLCAWGGTGHGNEQFFGPGTRLTVL.

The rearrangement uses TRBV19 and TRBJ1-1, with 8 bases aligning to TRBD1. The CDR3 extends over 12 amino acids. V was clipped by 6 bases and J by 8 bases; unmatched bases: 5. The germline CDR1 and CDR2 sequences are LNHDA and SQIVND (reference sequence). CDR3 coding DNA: TGTGCCAGTAGCCGGACAGGGACGGAAGCTTTCTTT. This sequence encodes CASSRTGTEAFF.

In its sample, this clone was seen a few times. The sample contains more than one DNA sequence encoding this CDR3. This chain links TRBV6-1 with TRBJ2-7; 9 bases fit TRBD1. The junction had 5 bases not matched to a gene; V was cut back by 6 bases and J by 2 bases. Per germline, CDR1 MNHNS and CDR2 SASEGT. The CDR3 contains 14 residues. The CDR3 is CASRTGTGTYEQYF. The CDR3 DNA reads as TGTGCCAGCAGGACAGGGACAGGGACCTACGAGCAGTACTTC.

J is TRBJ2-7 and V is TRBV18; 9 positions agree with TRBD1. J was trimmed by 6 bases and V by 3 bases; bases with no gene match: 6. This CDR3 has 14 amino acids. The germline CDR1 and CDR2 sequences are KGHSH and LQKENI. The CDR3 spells CASSPIGQGSEQYF. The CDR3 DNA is TGTGCCAGCTCACCGATCGGACAGGGGAGCGAGCAGTACTTC.

The CDR3 protein is CASSVGWGSSYEQYF. The CDR3 DNA follows: TGTGCCAGCAGCGTAGGGTGGGGATCCTCCTACGAGCAGTACTTC. The genes are TRBV9 and TRBJ2-7; D uncertain. The CDR3 runs 15 residues. Trimming took off 0 bases at V and 0 bases at J, with 10 bases between the two ends. The germline V gene has CDR1 SGDLS and CDR2 YYNGEE.

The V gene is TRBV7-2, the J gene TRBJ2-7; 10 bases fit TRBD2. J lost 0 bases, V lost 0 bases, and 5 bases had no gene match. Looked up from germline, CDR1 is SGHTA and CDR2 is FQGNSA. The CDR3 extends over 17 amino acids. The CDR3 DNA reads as TGTGCCAGCAGCTTAGCGCTAGCGGGGGCCAGCTCCTACGAGCAGTACTTC. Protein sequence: CASSLALAGASSYEQYF. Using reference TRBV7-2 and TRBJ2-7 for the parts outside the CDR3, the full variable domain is GAGVSQSPSNKVTEKGKDVELRCDPISGHTALYWYRQSLGQGLEFLIYFQGNSAPDKSGLPSDRFSAERTGGSVSTLTIQRTQQEDSAVYLCASSLALAGASSYEQYFGPGTRLTVT.

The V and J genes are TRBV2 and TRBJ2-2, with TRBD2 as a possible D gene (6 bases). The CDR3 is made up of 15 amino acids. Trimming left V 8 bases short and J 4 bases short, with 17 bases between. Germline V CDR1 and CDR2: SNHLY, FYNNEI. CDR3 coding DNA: TGTGCCAGCCATCTACATGGAGGGTCCACCGGGGAGCTGTTTTTT. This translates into CASHLHGGSTGELFF. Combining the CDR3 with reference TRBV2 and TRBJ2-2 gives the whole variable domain EPEVTQTPSHQVTQMGQEVILRCVPISNHLYFYWYRQILGQKVEFLVSFYNNEISEKSEIFDDQFSVERPDGSNFTLKIRSTKLEDSAMYFCASHLHGGSTGELFFGEGSRLTVL.

DNA of the CDR3: TGTGCCGGAGGGGGGCCCGGGACAGATACGCAGTATTTT. Amino acid sequence: CAGGGPGTDTQYF. This chain uses TRBV12-1 with TRBJ2-3. TRBV12-1 is listed as a pseudogene. The CDR3 totals 13 residues.

CDR3 DNA: TGCACCAGCAGCCCCCCTCTAGCGGGGGGTTCGACCCAGTACTTC. It codes for CTSSPPLAGGSTQYF. V usage is TRBV1 and J usage is TRBJ2-5; TRBD2 was called by the table and not checked on the DNA. TRBV1 is labeled a pseudogene. CDR3 length equals 15 residues.

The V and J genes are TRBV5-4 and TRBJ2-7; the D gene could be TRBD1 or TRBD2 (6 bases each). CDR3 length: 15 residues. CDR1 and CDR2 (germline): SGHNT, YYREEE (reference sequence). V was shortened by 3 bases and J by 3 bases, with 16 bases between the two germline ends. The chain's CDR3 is CASSSREGGLYEQYF. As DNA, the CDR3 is TGTGCCAGCAGCTCGCGAGAGGGGGGCCTCTACGAGCAGTACTTC.

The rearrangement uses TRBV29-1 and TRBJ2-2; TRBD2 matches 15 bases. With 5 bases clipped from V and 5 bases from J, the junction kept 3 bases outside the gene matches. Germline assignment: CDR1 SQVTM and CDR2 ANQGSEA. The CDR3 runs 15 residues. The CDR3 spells CSVQGLAGGTGELFF. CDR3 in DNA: TGCAGCGTTCAGGGACTAGCGGGAGGAACCGGGGAGCTGTTTTTT.

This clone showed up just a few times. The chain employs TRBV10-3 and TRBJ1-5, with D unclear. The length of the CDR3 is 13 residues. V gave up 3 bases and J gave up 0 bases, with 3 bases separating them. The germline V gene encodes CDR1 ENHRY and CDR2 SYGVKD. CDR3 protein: CAISEPSNQPQHF. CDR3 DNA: TGTGCCATCAGTGAACCTAGCAATCAGCCCCAGCATTTT.

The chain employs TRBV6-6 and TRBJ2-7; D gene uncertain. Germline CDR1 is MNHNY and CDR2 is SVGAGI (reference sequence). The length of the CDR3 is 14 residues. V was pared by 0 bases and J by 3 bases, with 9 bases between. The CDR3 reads CASSYSIVGYEQYF. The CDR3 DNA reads TGTGCCAGCAGTTACTCGATTGTGGGCTACGAGCAGTACTTC.